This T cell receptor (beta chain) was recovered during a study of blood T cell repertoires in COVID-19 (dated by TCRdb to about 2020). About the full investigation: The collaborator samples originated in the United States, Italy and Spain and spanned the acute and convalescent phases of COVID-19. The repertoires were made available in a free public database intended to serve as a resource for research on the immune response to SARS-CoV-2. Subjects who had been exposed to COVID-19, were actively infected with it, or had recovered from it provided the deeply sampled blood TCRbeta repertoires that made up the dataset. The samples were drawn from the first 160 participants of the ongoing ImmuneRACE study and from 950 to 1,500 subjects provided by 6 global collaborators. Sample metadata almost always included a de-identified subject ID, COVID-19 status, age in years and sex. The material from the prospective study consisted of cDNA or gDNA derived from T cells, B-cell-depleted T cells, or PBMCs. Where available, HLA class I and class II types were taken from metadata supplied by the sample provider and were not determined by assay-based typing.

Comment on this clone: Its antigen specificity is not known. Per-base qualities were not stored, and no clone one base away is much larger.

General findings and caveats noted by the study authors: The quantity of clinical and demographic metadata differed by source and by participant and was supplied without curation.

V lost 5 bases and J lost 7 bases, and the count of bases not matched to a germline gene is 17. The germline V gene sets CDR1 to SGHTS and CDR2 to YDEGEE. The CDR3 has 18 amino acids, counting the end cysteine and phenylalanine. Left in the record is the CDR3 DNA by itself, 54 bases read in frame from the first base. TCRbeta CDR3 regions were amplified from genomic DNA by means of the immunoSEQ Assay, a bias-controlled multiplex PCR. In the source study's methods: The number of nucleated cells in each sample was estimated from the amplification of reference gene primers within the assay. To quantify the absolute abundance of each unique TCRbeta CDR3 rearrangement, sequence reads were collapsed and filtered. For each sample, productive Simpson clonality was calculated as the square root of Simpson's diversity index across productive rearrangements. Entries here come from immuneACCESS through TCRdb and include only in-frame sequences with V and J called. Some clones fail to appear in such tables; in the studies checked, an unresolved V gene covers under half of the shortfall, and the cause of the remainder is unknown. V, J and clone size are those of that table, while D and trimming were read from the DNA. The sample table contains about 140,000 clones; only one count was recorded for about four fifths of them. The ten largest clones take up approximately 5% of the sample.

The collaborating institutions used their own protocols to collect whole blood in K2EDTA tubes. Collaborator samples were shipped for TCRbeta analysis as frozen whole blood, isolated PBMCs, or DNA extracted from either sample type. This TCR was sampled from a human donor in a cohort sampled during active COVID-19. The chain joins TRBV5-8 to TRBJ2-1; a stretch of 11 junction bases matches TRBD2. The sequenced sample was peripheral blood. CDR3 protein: CASRRFHQLAGVGNEQFF. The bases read TGTGCCAGCAGACGCTTCCACCAACTAGCGGGAGTGGGGAATGAGCAGTTCTTC.